A selection of T cell receptor beta chains follows, all from one sample in a study of T cell changes during pregnancy in multiple sclerosis. TCRdb's table, derived via immunoSEQ multiplex PCR, lists solely in-frame clones and lacks some. The sample includes approximately 61,000 clones, approximately 91% seen only once; the top ten take approximately 1.6%. This sample comprised peripheral blood, obtained in the first trimester of pregnancy. The receptors derive from a female donor with multiple sclerosis, enrolled in a pregnancy study. Each CDR3 is given with its conserved first and last residue. Fields, in order: CDR3 DNA, CDR3 protein, CDR3 length, J gene, clone size, D gene, V gene. A D gene is named only where the DNA matches it firmly. Clone size is shown for a subset of rows, as once, few, many or a class of expanded clone.

DNA: TGTGCCAGCAAAGGACTAGCGGGAGTGCACTACGAGCAGTACTTC
CDR3: CASKGLAGVHYEQYF
length: 15
J: TRBJ2-7
size: once
D: TRBD2
V: TRBV28

DNA: TGTGCCACCTCATGGGAGGTCCAAGAGACCCAGTACTTC
CDR3: CATSWEVQETQYF
length: 13
J: TRBJ2-5
size: .
D: .
V: TRBV28

DNA: TGTGCCAGCAGCCCTGCTGGGGGCAGCCTCGGGGATACGCAGTATTTT
CDR3: CASSPAGGSLGDTQYF
length: 16
J: TRBJ2-3
size: many
D: .
V: TRBV5-4

DNA: TGTGCCTCAAGCACAGGATGGCGGGAGAAGGGAGATACGCAGTATTTT
CDR3: CASSTGWREKGDTQYF
length: 16
J: TRBJ2-3
size: once
D: TRBD2
V: TRBV30

DNA: TGTGCCAGTAAGCGACAGGGGACCTACGAGCAGTACTTC
CDR3: CASKRQGTYEQYF
length: 13
J: TRBJ2-7
size: .
D: TRBD1
V: TRBV19

DNA: TGTGCCAGTAGTGGGACAGGGGGCTGGACCGGGGAGCTGTTTTTT
CDR3: CASSGTGGWTGELFF
length: 15
J: TRBJ2-2
size: .
D: TRBD1
V: TRBV19

DNA: TGCGCCAGCAGCCAAGAGGGGGGAAACACTGAAGCTTTCTTT
CDR3: CASSQEGGNTEAFF
length: 14
J: TRBJ1-1
size: once
D: .
V: TRBV4-3

DNA: TGTGCCTGGAGTGCCGGGACATCGAACACTGAAGCTTTCTTT
CDR3: CAWSAGTSNTEAFF
length: 14
J: TRBJ1-1
size: .
D: .
V: TRBV30

DNA: TGTGCCACGGAGCGGGAGGTCACATACAATGAGCAGTTCTTC
CDR3: CATEREVTYNEQFF
length: 14
J: TRBJ2-1
size: .
D: TRBD2
V: TRBV2

DNA: TGTGCCAGCAGTTGGGGCAGGGGCCCCATGAACACTGAAGCTTTCTTT
CDR3: CASSWGRGPMNTEAFF
length: 16
J: TRBJ1-1
size: .
D: .
V: TRBV6-5

DNA: TGTGCCAGCAGGCCTAGCGGGAGGATCCATGAGCAGTTCTTC
CDR3: CASRPSGRIHEQFF
length: 14
J: TRBJ2-1
size: .
D: TRBD2
V: TRBV7-2

DNA: TGTGCCAGCAGCCAGGGGCAGGGGGCGGACACCATATATTTT
CDR3: CASSQGQGADTIYF
length: 14
J: TRBJ1-3
size: .
D: TRBD1
V: TRBV9

DNA: TGTGCCAGCAGTTTCACCCGCTCTAGCGGGAGAGGCGATACGCAGTATTTT
CDR3: CASSFTRSSGRGDTQYF
length: 17
J: TRBJ2-3
size: once
D: TRBD2
V: TRBV27

DNA: TGTGCCAGCAGCTGGAGGAAGAGAATGAACACTGAAGCTTTCTTT
CDR3: CASSWRKRMNTEAFF
length: 15
J: TRBJ1-1
size: few
D: .
V: TRBV5-6

DNA: TGTGCCAGCAGCTTACTCGGTCAGGGGGGTCTGGATACGCAGTATTTT
CDR3: CASSLLGQGGLDTQYF
length: 16
J: TRBJ2-3
size: .
D: .
V: TRBV7-9